These T cell receptor beta chains were read from a single sample in a study of blood T cell repertoires in COVID-19. Assay: immunoSEQ multiplex PCR; the TCRdb copy retains only in-frame clones and omits some. The table shows some 200,000 clones, with about 76% occurring only once. The sequenced sample was PBMCs or T cells enriched from blood (not recorded which). The receptors originated from a woman aged 50 to 65 with acute COVID-19. The CDR3 runs from the conserved cysteine through the conserved F or W. D genes are given only for firm matches. Only part of the rows carry a size: once, few, many, or a class if the clone is expanded.

once TRBJ2-5 TRBV6-5 . TGTGCCAGCAGCCAGTCAGTTCAAGAGACCCAGTACTTC CASSQSVQETQYF
. TRBJ2-1 TRBV20-1 TRBD2 TGCAGTGCTAGTCCTAGCGGAGCGAATACCTACAATGAGCAGTTCTTC CSASPSGANTYNEQFF
. TRBJ1-2 TRBV29-1 . TGCAGCGTTGACGGGGGTGGCTACACCTTC CSVDGGGYTF
once TRBJ1-2 TRBV18 TRBD1 TGTGCCAGCTCACCTCGGACCCTCAGGGGGGCTGGCTACACCTTC CASSPRTLRGAGYTF
. TRBJ1-1 TRBV5-4 . TGTGCCAGCAGCAGGGAAGGGGACTACACTGAAGCTTTCTTT CASSREGDYTEAFF
. TRBJ1-4 TRBV28 . TGTGCCAGCAGCCCCGCGGCAGAAAAACTGTTTTTT CASSPAAEKLFF
. TRBJ2-7 TRBV2 . TGTGCCAGCAGTGAAGGGGGGCAGGGTTCGTACGAGCAGTACTTC CASSEGGQGSYEQYF
. TRBJ2-7 TRBV29-1 TRBD2 TGCAGCGTAAAAACGGGACTAGCGTCCTACGAGCAGTACTTC CSVKTGLASYEQYF
few TRBJ1-5 TRBV4-3 TRBD1 TGCGCCAGCAGCCCTGGACAGGGGGCCGAGCCCCAGCATTTT CASSPGQGAEPQHF
. TRBJ1-4 TRBV5-1 . TGCGCCAGCAGCTTGGTGGGCAGGATAGCAACTAATGAAAAACTGTTTTTT CASSLVGRIATNEKLFF
once TRBJ1-4 TRBV6-5 TRBD1 TGTGCCAGCAGGTGGGACAGGGCTACTAATGAAAAACTGTTTTTT CASRWDRATNEKLFF
. TRBJ2-1 TRBV4-3 TRBD1 TGCGCCAGCAGCCAGGACCGGGACAGGGGTTACAATGAGCAGTTCTTC CASSQDRDRGYNEQFF
. TRBJ2-5 TRBV28 . TGTGCCAGCAGTTTATGGCGAACAGGGAAGCAAGAGACCCAGTACTTC CASSLWRTGKQETQYF
. TRBJ2-7 TRBV28 . TGTGCCAGCAGTTTAAGACCTTCCGGGGCCTACGAGCAGTACTTC CASSLRPSGAYEQYF
. TRBJ1-1 TRBV11-3 . TGTGCCAGCAGCTTTACTCCCCTCACTGAAGCTTTCTTT CASSFTPLTEAFF
. TRBJ1-5 TRBV28 . TGTGCCAGCAAAGCCGACAGAAACAATCAGCCCCAGCATTTT CASKADRNNQPQHF
. TRBJ1-1 TRBV18 . TGTGCCAGCTCGGGGGGGGTCGTTGGTGAAGCTTTCTTT CASSGGVVGEAFF
. TRBJ1-1 TRBV7-2 . TGTGCCAGCAGCTTGGACGGGAATCGGAACACTGAAGCTTTCTTT CASSLDGNRNTEAFF